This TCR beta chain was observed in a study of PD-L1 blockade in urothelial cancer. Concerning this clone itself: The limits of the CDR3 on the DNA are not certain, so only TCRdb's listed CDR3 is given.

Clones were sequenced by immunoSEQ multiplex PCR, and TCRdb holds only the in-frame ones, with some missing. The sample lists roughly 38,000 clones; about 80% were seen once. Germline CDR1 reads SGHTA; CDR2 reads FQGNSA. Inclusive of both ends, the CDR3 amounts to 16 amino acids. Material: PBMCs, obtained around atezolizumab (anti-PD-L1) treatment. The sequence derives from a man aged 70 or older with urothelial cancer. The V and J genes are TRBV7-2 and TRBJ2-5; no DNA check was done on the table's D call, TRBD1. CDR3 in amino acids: CASSPFFGQGAGEQYF.